These 14 T cell receptor beta chains originate from one sample sequenced in a study of cytomegalovirus exposure and HLA in healthy donors. Sequencing was performed with immunoSEQ multiplex PCR; in TCRdb, only in-frame clones are kept and a portion is missing. The sample carries 100,000 to 150,000 clones, 89% recorded once. Sample: PBMCs. All receptors come from a woman in her late teens or twenties in good health and CMV-seronegative.

V and J are TRBV5-5 and TRBJ2-1, with TRBD2 as a possible D gene (6 bases). The CDR3 loop spans 14 amino acids. Looked up from germline, CDR1 is SGHKS and CDR2 is YYEKEE (reference sequence). The V gene lost 0 bases and the J gene lost 8 bases, with 12 bases spanning the gap. This CDR3 is CASSLVGGSDEQFF. CDR3 coding DNA: TGTGCCAGCAGCTTGGTCGGGGGAAGCGATGAGCAGTTCTTC.

The chain couples TRBV5-4 to TRBJ1-5; D remains unclear. Germline assignment: CDR1 SGHNT and CDR2 YYREEE (reference sequence). The length of the CDR3 is 13 residues. V was clipped by 0 bases and J by 4 bases, with 5 bases between them. CDR3 coding DNA: TGTGCCAGCAGCTTGGGTCCGAATCAGCCCCAGCATTTT. Its protein is CASSLGPNQPQHF.

The chain combines TRBV30 with TRBJ2-7, with 9 bases identical to TRBD1. Trimming removed 2 bases from V and 2 bases from J; junction bases left unmatched: 13. Germline assignment: CDR1 GTSNPN and CDR2 SVGIG (reference sequence). The CDR3 is made up of 17 amino acids. The CDR3 spells CAWSRGKTGTGPYEQYV. CDR3 DNA sequence: TGTGCCTGGAGTCGAGGAAAGACCGGGACAGGGCCCTACGAGCAGTACGTC.

This chain connects TRBV4-2 to TRBJ1-3; perhaps TRBD1 as D (6 bases). The CDR3 length is 16 residues. V was clipped by 0 bases and J by 4 bases, with 13 bases between them. CDR1 and CDR2 from the germline V gene are LGHNA and YNFKEQ. The CDR3 DNA sequence: TGTGCCAGCAGCCAAGAGACGGCAGGGGAGGGAAACACCATATATTTT. This codes for CASSQETAGEGNTIYF.

This clone appeared a few times. V is TRBV18 and J is TRBJ2-5, with 9 bases identical to TRBD1. CDR3 length: 14 residues. V was pared by 3 bases and J by 6 bases, with 5 bases of the junction left unmatched. Per germline, CDR1 KGHSH and CDR2 LQKENI. CDR3 nucleotides: TGTGCCAGCTCACCCGGGACAGGGAGGCAGACCCAGTACTTC. Its protein is CASSPGTGRQTQYF.

The V and J genes are TRBV30 and TRBJ1-6; the match to TRBD1 covers 7 bases. V lost 1 base and J lost 0; bases outside the gene matches: 3. Germline CDR1 is GTSNPN and CDR2 is SVGIG (reference sequence). The CDR3 extends over 16 amino acids. The CDR3 coding sequence is TGTGCCTGGAGTGGCTCAGGGGGCTCCTATAATTCACCCCTCCACTTT. Translating it yields CAWSGSGGSYNSPLHF.

This rearrangement joins TRBV5-1 to TRBJ2-1, with a possible D match to TRBD1 (6 bases). Germline assignment: CDR1 SGHRS and CDR2 YFSETQ. The CDR3 extends over 13 amino acids. V was trimmed by 4 bases and J by 13 bases, leaving 18 bases between them. The CDR3 bases are TGCGCCAGCAGCCAGCCCCCAGCAGGGGTTCAGTTCTTC. Encoded protein: CASSQPPAGVQFF.

The chain joins TRBV5-6 to TRBJ1-2; D is undetermined. CDR1 is SGHDT and CDR2 is YYEEEE in the germline V gene. Deletions cut 3 bases from V and 10 bases from J, with 25 bases between. This CDR3 has 16 amino acids. For the CDR3, the DNA is TGTGCCAGCAGCTGGTTGCTCCAGGTAAATCCCCTGGACTACACCTTC. Residues: CASSWLLQVNPLDYTF.

V usage is TRBV27 and J usage is TRBJ2-1, with D possibly being TRBD2 (5 bases). The germline CDR1 and CDR2 sequences are MNHEY and SMNVEV (reference sequence). CDR3 length: 15 amino acids. Trimming cost V 4 bases and J 9 bases, with 19 bases left between them. CDR3 amino acids: CASSSTVGSLSEQFF. As DNA, the CDR3 is TGTGCCAGCAGTTCAACTGTAGGGAGTCTGAGTGAGCAGTTCTTC.

This chain connects TRBV6-1 to TRBJ1-4; 7 bases are shared with TRBD1. Germline trimming cut 4 bases from V and 6 bases from J; bases unmatched to any gene: 5. The CDR3 totals 14 residues. CDR1 is MNHNS, CDR2 SASEGT, per germline. The CDR3 reads CASSAGTEDEKLFF. DNA for the CDR3: TGTGCCAGCAGTGCCGGGACAGAAGATGAAAAACTGTTTTTT.

V is TRBV6-6 and J is TRBJ2-2; 9 nucleotides align to TRBD2. Germline loops: CDR1 MNHNY, CDR2 SVGAGI (reference sequence). V was pared by 5 bases and J by 0 bases, with 4 bases of the junction left unmatched. This CDR3 comprises 16 residues. The CDR3 loop is CASSVRLAANTGELFF. In nucleotides, the CDR3 is TGTGCCAGCAGTGTTCGACTAGCGGCGAACACCGGGGAGCTGTTTTTT.

CDR3 protein: CASSLGQGNSPLHF. Here the CDR3 DNA reads TGTGCCAGCAGCCTGGGACAGGGTAATTCACCCCTCCACTTT. The V and J genes are TRBV11-3 and TRBJ1-6, with 9 bases identical to TRBD1. CDR1 is SGHNT, CDR2 YENEEA, per germline. The CDR3 has 14 amino acids. V lost 5 bases, J lost 6 bases, and 2 bases stayed unmatched.

The chain employs TRBV4-2 and TRBJ2-1, with D hard to call. This CDR3 spans 14 amino acids. V was cut by 0 bases and J by 5 bases, with 8 bases left in between. The germline CDR1 and CDR2 sequences are LGHNA and YNFKEQ. CDR3 amino acids: CASSQDQMDNEQFF. CDR3 DNA: TGTGCCAGCAGCCAAGATCAGATGGACAATGAGCAGTTCTTC.

This clone was observed once. The chain combines TRBV14 with TRBJ2-7; TRBD2 matches 15 bases. With 1 base clipped from V and 6 bases from J, the junction kept 10 bases outside the gene matches. The CDR3 contains 18 residues. Germline V CDR1 and CDR2: SGHDN, FVKESK. The CDR3 bases are TGTGCCAGCAGCCAAGGAGGACTAGCGGGAGGGTTCTCGGGCGAGCAGTACTTC. Translating it yields CASSQGGLAGGFSGEQYF.